This T cell receptor (beta chain) emerged from a study of vaccination and CD4 T cells after COVID-19. Study background: A median of about 100 days (range 35 to 161) separated diagnosis from post-COVID sampling.

Germline lookup yields CDR1 SGHRS and CDR2 YFSETQ. The CDR3 consists of 13 residues. V lost 5 bases to trimming and J lost 3 bases, with 11 bases between them. The Oncomine TCR Beta short-read assay sequenced DNA from cultured CD4+ T cells. A single record per CDR3 protein comes from TCRdb applying MiXCR to the PCR reads. The sample includes 11,000 or so distinct CDR3 sequences, roughly 50% of them seen just once. Treatment in this sample: roughly 11-day PBMC culture with coronavirus spike peptide pools or control peptides (ViraFEST assay). Peptide pools at approximately 10 ug/ml stimulated fewer than 2.5 million PBMCs per well with roughly 10 IU/ml IL-2. Turning to this clonotype: The antigen is unknown.

The source is a human donor who had recovered from COVID-19. The sequenced sample consisted of CD4+ T cells from blood, cultured in vitro. The chain links TRBV5-1 to TRBJ2-5, with D possibly matching TRBD1 (5 bases). For the CDR3, the DNA is TGCGCCAGCAGGGTCCTACAGGAAGAGACCCAGTACTTC. Translation gives CASRVLQEETQYF.